The entry below describes one TCR beta chain. Germline V gene lookup returns CDR1 PRHDT and CDR2 FYEKMQ (reference sequence). The CDR3 totals 15 residues. V lost 5 bases to trimming and J lost 4 bases, with 14 bases between them. Naive CD8 cells were CD45RO-negative, positively selected for CCR7, excluding terminally differentiated effector memory CD45RA+ cells. Deep was the level at which the assay was run. Original processing notes: ImmunoSEQ only sent back junction sequences with no quality scores, so filtering was done differently. Only in-frame clones appear in the TCRdb table, and some are missing; sequencing was by immunoSEQ multiplex PCR. Clone size and the V and J calls come from that table; the DNA yielded D and trimming. The sample includes around 2,000,000 clones, approximately 94% of them seen just once. The data were obtained in a study of shared clonotypes between healthy human individuals. Study as a whole: Samples came from a couple of female and a few male donors aged 18 to 49.

The sequencing input was naive CD8+ T cells sorted from blood. The V gene is TRBV13, the J gene TRBJ1-4; perhaps TRBD1 as D (6 bases). The receptor's source is a man aged 18 to 30 in good health. As DNA, the CDR3 is TGTGCCAGCAGCGCCAGGACAGCAAGTAATGAAAAACTGTTTTTT. Protein product: CASSARTASNEKLFF.